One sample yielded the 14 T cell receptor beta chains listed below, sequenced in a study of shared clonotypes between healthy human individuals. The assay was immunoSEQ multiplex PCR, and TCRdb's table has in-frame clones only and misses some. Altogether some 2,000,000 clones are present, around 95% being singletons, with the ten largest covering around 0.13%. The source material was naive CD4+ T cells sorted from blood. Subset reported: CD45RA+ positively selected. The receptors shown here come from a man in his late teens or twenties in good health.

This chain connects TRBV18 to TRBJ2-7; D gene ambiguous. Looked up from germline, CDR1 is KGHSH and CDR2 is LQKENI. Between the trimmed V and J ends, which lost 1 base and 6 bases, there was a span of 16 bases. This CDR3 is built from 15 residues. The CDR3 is CASSPQGSWAIEQYF. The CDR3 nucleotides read TGTGCCAGCTCACCACAGGGAAGTTGGGCCATCGAGCAGTACTTC.

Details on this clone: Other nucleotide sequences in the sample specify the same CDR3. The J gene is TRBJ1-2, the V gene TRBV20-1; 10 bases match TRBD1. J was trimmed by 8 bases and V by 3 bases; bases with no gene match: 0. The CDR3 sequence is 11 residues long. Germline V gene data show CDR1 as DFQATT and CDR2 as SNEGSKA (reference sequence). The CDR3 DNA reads TGCAGTGCTAGGGGACAGGGGGGCTACACCTTC. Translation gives CSARGQGGYTF.

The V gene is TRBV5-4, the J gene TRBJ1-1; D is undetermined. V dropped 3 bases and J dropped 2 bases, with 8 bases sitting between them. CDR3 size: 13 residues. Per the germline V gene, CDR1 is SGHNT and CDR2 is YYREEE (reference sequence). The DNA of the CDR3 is TGTGCCAGCAGCTCTGTCGAAAACACTGAAGCTTTCTTT. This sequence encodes CASSSVENTEAFF.

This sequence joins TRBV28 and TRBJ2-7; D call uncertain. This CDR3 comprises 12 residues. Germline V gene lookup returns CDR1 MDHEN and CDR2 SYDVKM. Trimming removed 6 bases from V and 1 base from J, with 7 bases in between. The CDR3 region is CASSSTSYEQYF. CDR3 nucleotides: TGTGCCAGCAGCTCCACTTCCTACGAGCAGTACTTC.

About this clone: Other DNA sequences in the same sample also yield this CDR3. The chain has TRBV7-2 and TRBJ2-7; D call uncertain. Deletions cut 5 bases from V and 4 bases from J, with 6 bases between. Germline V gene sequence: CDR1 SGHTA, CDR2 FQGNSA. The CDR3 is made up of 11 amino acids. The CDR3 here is CASSPGYEQYF. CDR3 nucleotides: TGTGCCAGCAGCCCTGGATACGAGCAGTACTTC.

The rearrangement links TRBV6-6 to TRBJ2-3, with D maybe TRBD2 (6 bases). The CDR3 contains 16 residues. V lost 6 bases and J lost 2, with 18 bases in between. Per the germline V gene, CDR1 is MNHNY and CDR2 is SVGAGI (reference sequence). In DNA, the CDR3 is TGTGCCAGCAGCCCCGCCCTTGGAGGGTTCACAGATACGCAGTATTTT. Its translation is CASSPALGGFTDTQYF.

CDR3 in DNA: TGCGCCAGCAGCTGGGGAGGACTAGCGGGGGGTCGAATGGAGACCCAGTACTTC. Encoded protein: CASSWGGLAGGRMETQYF. V is TRBV5-1 and J is TRBJ2-5, with 14 bases aligning to TRBD2. Germline lookup yields CDR1 SGHRS and CDR2 YFSETQ. V was pared by 3 bases and J by 5 bases, with 12 bases of the junction left unmatched. The CDR3 is 18 amino acids.

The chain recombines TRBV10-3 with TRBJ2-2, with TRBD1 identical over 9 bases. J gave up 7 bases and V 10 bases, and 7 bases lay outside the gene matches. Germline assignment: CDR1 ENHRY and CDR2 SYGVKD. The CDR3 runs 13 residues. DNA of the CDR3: TGTGCCACCAAACAGGGGGCGGACGGGGAGCTGTTTTTT. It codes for CATKQGADGELFF.

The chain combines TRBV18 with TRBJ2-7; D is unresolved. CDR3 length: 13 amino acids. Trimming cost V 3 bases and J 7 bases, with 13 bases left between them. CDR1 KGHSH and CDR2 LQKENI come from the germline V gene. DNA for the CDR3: TGTGCCAGCTCACCCGATTCTAGTGCTGAGCAGTACTTC. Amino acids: CASSPDSSAEQYF.

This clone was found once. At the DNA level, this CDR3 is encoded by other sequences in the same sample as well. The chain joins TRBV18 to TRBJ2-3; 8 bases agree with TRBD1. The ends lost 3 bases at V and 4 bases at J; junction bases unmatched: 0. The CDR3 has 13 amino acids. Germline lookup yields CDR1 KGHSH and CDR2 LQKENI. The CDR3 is CASSPTGADTQYF. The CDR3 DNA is TGTGCCAGCTCACCGACAGGGGCAGATACGCAGTATTTT.

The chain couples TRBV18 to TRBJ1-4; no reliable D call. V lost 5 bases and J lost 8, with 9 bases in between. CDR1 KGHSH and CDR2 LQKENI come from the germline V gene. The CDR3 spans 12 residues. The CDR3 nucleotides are TGTGCCAGCTCATCGGCTGGCGAAAAACTGTTTTTT. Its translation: CASSSAGEKLFF.

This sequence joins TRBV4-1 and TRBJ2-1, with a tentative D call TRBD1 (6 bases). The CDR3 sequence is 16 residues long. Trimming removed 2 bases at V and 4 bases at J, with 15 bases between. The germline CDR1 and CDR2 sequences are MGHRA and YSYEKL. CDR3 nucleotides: TGCGCCAGCAGCCAATCGGTGACAGGTCCTTACAATGAGCAGTTCTTC. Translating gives CASSQSVTGPYNEQFF.

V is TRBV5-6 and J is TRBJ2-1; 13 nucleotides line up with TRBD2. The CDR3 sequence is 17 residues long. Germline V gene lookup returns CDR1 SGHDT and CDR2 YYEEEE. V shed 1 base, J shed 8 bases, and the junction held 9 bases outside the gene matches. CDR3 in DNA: TGTGCCAGCAGCTTGTTTGGGACTAGCGGGAAGGGGCATGAGCAGTTCTTC. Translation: CASSLFGTSGKGHEQFF.

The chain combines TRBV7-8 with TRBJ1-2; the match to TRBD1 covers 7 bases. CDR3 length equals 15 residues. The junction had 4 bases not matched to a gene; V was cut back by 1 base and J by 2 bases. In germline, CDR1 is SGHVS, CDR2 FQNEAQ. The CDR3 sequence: CASSLGTGGNYGYTF. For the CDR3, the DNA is TGTGCCAGCAGCTTAGGGACAGGCGGGAACTATGGCTACACCTTC.